This T cell receptor (beta chain) was found in a study of T cell responses to AZD1222 COVID-19 vaccine. Some clones are missing from TCRdb's copy, which holds only in-frame ones; the method was immunoSEQ multiplex PCR. The data show tens of thousands of clones, with roughly nine tenths seen just once and about 2.4% held by the top ten. With respect to this clone: Its antigen is unidentified.

The CDR3 totals 13 residues. Per germline, CDR1 ENHRY and CDR2 SYGVKD. Trimming removed 2 bases from V and 1 base from J, with 4 bases in between. Study-level findings and limits: Donors skewed white British and female; clonal diversity was possibly underestimated. With two AZD1222 doses given, Spike-specific TCR breadth and depth both rose. Reports indicate that nearly half of spike-specific TCRs are directed at unmutated variant regions. Scientists sampled the repertoires only once the peak T cell response had passed.

The rearrangement links TRBV10-3 to TRBJ2-3, with D unclear. The source was peripheral blood, collected 28 days after the second AZD1222 dose. This sequence originates from an adult who received the AZD1222 COVID-19 vaccine. In DNA, the CDR3 is TGTGCCATCAGTGAGCCGCGCACAGATACGCAGTATTTT. Translated: CAISEPRTDTQYF.